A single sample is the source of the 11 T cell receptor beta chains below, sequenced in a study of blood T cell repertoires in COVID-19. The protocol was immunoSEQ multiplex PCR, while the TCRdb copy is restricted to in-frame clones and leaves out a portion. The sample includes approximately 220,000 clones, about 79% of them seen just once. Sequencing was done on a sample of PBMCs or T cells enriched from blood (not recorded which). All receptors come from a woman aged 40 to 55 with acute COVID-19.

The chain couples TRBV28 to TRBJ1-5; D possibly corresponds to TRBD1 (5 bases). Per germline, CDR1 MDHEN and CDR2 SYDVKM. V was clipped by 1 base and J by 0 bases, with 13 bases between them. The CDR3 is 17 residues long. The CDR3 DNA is TGTGCCAGCAGTTTATTCCAGGGATTTCTTAGCAATCAGCCCCAGCATTTT. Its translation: CASSLFQGFLSNQPQHF.

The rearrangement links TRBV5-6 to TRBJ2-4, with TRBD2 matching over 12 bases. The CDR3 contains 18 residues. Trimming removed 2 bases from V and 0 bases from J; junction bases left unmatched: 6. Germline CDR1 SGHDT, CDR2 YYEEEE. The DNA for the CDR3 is TGTGCCAGCAGCTTACTAGCGGGGGGAGTCACAGCCAAAAACATTCAGTACTTC. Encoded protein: CASSLLAGGVTAKNIQYF.

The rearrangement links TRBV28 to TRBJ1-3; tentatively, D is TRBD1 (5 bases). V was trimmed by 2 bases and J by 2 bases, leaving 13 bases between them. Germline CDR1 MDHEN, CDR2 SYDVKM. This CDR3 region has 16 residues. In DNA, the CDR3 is TGTGCCAGCAGTTTAGGGCGGGAGACAGCTGGAAACACCATATATTTT. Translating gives CASSLGRETAGNTIYF.

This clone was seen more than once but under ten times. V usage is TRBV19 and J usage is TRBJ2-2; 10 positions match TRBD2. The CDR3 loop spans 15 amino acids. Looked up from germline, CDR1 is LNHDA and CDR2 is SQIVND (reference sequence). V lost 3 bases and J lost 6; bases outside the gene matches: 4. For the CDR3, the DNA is TGTGCCAGTAGTATTCTAGCGGGAGAACCCGGGGAGCTGTTTTTT. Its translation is CASSILAGEPGELFF.

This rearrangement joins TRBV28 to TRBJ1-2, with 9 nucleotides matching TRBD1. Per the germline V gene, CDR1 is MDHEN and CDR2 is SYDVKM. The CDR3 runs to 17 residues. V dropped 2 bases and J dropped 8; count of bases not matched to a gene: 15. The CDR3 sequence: CASSLEDRGSPMVGYTF. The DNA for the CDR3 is TGTGCCAGCAGTTTAGAAGACAGGGGGTCACCTATGGTCGGCTACACCTTC.

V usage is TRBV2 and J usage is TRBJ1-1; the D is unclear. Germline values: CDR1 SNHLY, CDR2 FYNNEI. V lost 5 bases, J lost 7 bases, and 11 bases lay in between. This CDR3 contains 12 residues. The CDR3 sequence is CASSQTQYEAFF. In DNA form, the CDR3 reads TGTGCCAGCAGTCAGACACAGTATGAAGCTTTCTTT.

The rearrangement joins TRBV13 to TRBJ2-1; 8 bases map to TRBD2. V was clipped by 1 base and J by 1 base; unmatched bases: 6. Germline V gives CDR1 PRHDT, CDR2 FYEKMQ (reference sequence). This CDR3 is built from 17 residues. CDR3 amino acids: CASSLVKASGSYNEQFF. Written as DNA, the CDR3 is TGTGCCAGCAGCTTAGTCAAAGCTAGCGGGTCCTACAATGAGCAGTTCTTC.

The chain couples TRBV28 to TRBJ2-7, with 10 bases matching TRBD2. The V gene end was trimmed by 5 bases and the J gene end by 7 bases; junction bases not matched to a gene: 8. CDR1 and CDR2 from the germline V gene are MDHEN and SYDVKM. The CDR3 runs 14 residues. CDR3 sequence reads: CASSLAGDLREQYF. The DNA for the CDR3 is TGTGCCAGCAGTCTAGCGGGGGACCTTAGGGAGCAGTACTTC.

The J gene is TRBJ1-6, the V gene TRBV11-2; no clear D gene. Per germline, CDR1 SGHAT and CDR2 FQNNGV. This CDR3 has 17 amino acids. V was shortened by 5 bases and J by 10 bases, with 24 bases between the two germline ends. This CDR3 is CASSHIYRVRATSPLHF. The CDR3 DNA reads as TGTGCCAGCAGCCACATCTATCGGGTGAGGGCAACCTCACCCCTCCACTTT.

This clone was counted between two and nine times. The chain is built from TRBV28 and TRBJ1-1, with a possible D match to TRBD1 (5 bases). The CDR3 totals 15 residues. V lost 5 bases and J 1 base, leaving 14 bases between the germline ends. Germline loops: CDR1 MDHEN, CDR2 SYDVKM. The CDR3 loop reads CASSPGGAWNTEAFF. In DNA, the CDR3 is TGTGCCAGCAGTCCAGGAGGGGCGTGGAACACTGAAGCTTTCTTT.

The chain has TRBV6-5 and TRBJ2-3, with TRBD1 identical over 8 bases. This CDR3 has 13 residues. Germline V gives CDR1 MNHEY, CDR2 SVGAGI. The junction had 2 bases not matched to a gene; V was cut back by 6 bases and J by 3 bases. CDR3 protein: CASSRDRTDTQYF. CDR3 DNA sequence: TGTGCCAGCAGCCGGGACAGGACAGATACGCAGTATTTT.